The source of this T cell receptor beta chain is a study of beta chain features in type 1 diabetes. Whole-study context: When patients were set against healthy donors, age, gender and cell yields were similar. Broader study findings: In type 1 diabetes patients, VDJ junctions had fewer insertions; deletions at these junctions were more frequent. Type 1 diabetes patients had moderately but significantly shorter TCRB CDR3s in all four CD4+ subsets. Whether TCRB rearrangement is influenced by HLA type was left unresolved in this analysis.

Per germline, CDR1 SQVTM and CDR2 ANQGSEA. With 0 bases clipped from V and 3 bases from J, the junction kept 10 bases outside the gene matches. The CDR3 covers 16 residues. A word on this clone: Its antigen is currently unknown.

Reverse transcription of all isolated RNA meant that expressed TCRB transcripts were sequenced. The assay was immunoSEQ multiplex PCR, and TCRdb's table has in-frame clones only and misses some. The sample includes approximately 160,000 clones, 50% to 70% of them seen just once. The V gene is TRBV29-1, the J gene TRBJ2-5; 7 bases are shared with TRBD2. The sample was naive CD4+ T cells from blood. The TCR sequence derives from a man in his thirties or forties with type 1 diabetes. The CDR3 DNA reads TGCAGCGTTGAAGACGTGGCGGGGGTTGTTAAAGAGACCCAGTACTTC. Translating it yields CSVEDVAGVVKETQYF.